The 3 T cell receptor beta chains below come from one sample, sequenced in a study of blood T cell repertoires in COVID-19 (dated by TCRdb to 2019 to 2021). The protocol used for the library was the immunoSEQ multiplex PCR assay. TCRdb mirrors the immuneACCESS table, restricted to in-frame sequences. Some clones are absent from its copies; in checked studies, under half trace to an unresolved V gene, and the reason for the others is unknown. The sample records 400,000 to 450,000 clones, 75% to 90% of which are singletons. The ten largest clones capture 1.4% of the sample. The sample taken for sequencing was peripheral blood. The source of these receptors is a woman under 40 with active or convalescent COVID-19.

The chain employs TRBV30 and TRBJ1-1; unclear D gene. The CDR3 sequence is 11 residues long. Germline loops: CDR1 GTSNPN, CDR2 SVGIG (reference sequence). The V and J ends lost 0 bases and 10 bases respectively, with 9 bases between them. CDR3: CAWSVSRGAFF. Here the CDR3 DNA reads TGTGCCTGGAGTGTTAGTCGGGGAGCTTTCTTT.

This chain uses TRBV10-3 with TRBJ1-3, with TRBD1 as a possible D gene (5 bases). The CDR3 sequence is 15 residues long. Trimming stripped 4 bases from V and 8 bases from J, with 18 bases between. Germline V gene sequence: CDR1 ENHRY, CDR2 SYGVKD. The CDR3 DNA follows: TGTGCCATCAGTGTCAGGGCGAGGAGTCTCGACACCATATATTTT. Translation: CAISVRARSLDTIYF.

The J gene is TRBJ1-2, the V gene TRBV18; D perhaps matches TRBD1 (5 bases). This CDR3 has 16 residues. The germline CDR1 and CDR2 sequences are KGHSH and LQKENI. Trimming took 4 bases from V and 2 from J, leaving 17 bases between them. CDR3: CASSQTGTARNYGYTF. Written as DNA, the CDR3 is TGTGCCAGCTCACAAACCGGGACTGCCCGAAACTATGGCTACACCTTC.